This T cell receptor beta chain is drawn from a study of preoperative IRX-2 immunotherapy in early breast cancer. This clone has just one count. Treatment of the sample: preoperative locoregional IRX-2 cytokine immunotherapy. Sequenced by immunoSEQ multiplex PCR; TCRdb stores in-frame clones only, minus some. The data contain some 5,100 clones, roughly 66% of them singletons. V lost 5 bases and J lost 2, with 12 bases in between. Per germline, CDR1 SNHLY and CDR2 FYNNEI. The CDR3 totals 14 residues. The clonotype comes from a human donor with breast cancer. This chain joins TRBV2 and TRBJ1-2, with a weak D call TRBD1 (6 bases). Here the sequenced sample was tumor tissue, taken before IRX-2 immunotherapy. CDR3 sequence reads: CASSTTGSNYGYTF. CDR3 nucleotide sequence: TGTGCCAGCAGTACAACAGGGTCGAACTATGGCTACACCTTC.